This TCR beta chain was captured by sequencing in a study of cytomegalovirus exposure and HLA in healthy donors. The ends were cut back, 8 bases at V and 3 bases at J, with 8 bases in the middle. In germline, CDR1 is MDHEN, CDR2 SYDVKM. This CDR3 contains 11 residues. PCR employed 60 Vbeta and 13 Jbeta primers. Data came from immunoSEQ multiplex PCR; TCRdb stores just in-frame clones and leaves some out. The repertoire includes 150,000 or so clones, around 80% of them detected once, and about 12% sits in the top ten. Sequencing was carried out using PBMCs. The chain combines TRBV28 with TRBJ2-7, with D perhaps matching TRBD2 (6 bases). The sequence was collected from a man aged 40-49 years in good health and CMV-seropositive. The CDR3 sequence: CASGGSYEQYF. CDR3 DNA sequence: TGTGCCAGCGGGGGGAGCTACGAGCAGTACTTC. Complete variable domain (other parts from reference TRBV28 and TRBJ2-7): DVKVTQSSRYLVKRTGEKVFLECVQDMDHENMFWYRQDPGLGLRLIYFSYDVKMKEKGDIPEGYSVSREKKERFSLILESASTNQTSMYLCASGGSYEQYFGPGTRLTVT.